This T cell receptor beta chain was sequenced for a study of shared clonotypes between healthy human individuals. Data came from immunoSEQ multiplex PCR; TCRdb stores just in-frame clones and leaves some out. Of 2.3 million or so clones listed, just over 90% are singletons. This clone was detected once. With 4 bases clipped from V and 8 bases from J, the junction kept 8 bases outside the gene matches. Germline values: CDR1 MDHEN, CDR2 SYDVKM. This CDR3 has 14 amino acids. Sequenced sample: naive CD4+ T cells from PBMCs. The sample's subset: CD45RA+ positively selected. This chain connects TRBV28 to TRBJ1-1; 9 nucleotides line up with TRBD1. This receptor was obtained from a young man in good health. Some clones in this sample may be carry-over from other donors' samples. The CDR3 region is CASSSGQGFGEAFF. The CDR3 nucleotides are TGTGCCAGCAGTTCGGGACAGGGTTTTGGGGAAGCTTTCTTT. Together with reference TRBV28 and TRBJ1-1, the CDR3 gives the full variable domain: DVKVTQSSRYLVKRTGEKVFLECVQDMDHENMFWYRQDPGLGLRLIYFSYDVKMKEKGDIPEGYSVSREKKERFSLILESASTNQTSMYLCASSSGQGFGEAFFGQGTRLTVV.